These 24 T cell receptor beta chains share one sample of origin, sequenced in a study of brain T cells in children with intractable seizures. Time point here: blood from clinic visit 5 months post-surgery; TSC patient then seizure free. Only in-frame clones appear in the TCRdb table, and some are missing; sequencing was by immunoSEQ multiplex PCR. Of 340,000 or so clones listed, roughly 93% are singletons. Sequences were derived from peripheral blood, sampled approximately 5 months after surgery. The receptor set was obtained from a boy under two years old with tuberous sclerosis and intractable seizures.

In nucleotides, the CDR3 is TGTGCCAGTGCGGACAGGGAAGGCAATCAGCCCCAGCATTTT. This translates into CASADREGNQPQHF. The chain carries TRBV19 and TRBJ1-5, with 8 bases identical to TRBD1. V gave up 8 bases and J gave up 2 bases; unmatched junction bases: 5. Looked up from germline, CDR1 is LNHDA and CDR2 is SQIVND (reference sequence). The CDR3 totals 14 residues.

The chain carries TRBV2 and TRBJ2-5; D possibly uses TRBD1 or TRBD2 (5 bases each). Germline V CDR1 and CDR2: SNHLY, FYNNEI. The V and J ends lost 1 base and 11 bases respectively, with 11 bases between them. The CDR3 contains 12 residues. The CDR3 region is CASSEVPGSQYF. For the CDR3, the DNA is TGTGCCAGCAGTGAAGTCCCAGGGAGTCAGTACTTC.

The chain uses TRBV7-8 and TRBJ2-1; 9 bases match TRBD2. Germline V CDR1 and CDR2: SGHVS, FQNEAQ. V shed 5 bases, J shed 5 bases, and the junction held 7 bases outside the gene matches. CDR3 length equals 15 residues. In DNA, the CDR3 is TGTGCCAGCAGCCTTGGCGGGGGGGATGACAATGAGCAGTTCTTC. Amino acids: CASSLGGGDDNEQFF.

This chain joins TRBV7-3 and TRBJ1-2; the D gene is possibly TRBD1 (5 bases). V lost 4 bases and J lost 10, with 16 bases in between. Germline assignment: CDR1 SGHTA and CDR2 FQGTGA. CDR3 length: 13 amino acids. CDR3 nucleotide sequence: TGTGCCAGCAGCTCCTGGACGGGGGGAGACTACACCTTC. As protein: CASSSWTGGDYTF. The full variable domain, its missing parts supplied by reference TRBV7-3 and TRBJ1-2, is GAGVSQTPSNKVTEKGKYVELRCDPISGHTALYWYRQSLGQGPEFLIYFQGTGAADDSGLPNDRFFAVRPEGSVSTLKIQRTERGDSAVYLCASSSWTGGDYTFGSGTRLTVV.

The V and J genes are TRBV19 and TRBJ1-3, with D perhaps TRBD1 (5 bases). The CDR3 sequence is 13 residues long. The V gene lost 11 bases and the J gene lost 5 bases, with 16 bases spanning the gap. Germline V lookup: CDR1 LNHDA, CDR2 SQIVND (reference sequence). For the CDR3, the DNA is TGTGCCGCGTTCAGGGATCAGAGAAACACCATATATTTT. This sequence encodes CAAFRDQRNTIYF.

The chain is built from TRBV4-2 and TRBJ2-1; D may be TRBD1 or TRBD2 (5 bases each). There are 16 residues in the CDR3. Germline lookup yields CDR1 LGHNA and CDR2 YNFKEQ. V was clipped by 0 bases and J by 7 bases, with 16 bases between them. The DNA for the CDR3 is TGTGCCAGCAGCCAAGATCTAGGGGTCTGGGGGAATGAGCAGTTCTTC. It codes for CASSQDLGVWGNEQFF.

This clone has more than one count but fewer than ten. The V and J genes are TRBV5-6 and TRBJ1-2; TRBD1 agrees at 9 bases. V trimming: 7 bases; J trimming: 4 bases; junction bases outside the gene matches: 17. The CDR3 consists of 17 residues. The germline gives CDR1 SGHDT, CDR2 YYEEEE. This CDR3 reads CASATRTGVRWAYGYTF. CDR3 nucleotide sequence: TGTGCCAGCGCTACCAGGACAGGGGTCCGCTGGGCCTATGGCTACACCTTC.

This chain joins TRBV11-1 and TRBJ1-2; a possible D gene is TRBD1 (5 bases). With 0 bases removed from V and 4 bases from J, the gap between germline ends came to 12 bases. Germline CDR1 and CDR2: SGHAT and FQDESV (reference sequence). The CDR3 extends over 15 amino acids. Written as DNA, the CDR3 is TGTGCCAGCAGCTTAGCTGACGGGACTTTCTATGGCTACACCTTC. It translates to CASSLADGTFYGYTF.

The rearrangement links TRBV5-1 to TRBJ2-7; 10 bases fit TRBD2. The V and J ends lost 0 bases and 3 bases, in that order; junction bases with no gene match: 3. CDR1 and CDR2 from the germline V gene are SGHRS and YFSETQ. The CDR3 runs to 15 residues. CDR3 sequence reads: CASSLASSGGYEQYF. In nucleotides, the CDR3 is TGCGCCAGCAGCTTGGCATCTAGCGGGGGCTACGAGCAGTACTTC.

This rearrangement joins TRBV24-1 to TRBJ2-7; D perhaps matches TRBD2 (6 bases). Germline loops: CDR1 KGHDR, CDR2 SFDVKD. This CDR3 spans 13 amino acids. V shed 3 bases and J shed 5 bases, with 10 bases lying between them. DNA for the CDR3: TGTGCCACCAGTGATGTGGGGGAGGACGAGCAGTACTTC. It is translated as CATSDVGEDEQYF.

The CDR3 loop reads CASSSIGEGNYGYTF. The CDR3 DNA follows: TGTGCCAGCAGCTCCATTGGGGAGGGTAACTATGGCTACACCTTC. The chain joins TRBV11-1 to TRBJ1-2, with D uncertain. This CDR3 is built from 15 residues. CDR1 SGHAT and CDR2 FQDESV come from the germline V gene (reference sequence). Between the trimmed V and J ends, which lost 4 bases and 1 base, there was a span of 13 bases.

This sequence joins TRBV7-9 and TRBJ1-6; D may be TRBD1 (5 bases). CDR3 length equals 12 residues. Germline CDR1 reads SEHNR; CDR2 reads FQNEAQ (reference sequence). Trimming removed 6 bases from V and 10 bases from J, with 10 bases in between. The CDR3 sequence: CASRRGNSPLHF. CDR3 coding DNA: TGTGCCAGCAGACGGGGGAACTCACCCCTCCACTTT.

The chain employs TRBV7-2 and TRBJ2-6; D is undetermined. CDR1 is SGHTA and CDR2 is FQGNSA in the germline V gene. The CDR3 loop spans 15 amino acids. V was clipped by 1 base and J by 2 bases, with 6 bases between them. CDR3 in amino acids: CASSLGQTGANVLTF. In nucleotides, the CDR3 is TGTGCCAGCAGCTTAGGACAAACTGGGGCCAACGTCCTGACTTTC.

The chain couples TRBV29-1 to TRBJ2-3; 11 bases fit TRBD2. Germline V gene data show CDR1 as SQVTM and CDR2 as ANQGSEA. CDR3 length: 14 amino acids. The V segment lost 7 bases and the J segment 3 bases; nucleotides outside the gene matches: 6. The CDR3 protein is CSGIAGGMTDTQYF. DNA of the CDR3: TGCAGCGGAATAGCGGGGGGGATGACAGATACGCAGTATTTT.

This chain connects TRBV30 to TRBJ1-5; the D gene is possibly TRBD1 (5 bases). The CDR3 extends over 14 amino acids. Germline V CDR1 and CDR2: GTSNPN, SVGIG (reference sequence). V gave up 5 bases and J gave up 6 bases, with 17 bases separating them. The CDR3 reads CAWGGEGVGQPQHF. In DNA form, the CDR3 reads TGTGCCTGGGGGGGGGAGGGTGTGGGTCAGCCCCAGCATTTT.

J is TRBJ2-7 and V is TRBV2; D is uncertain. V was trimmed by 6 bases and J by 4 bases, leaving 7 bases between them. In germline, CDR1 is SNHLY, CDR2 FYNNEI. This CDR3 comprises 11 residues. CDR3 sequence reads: CASRKEYEQYF. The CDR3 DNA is TGTGCCAGCAGAAAGGAGTACGAGCAGTACTTC.

CDR3 sequence (DNA): TGTGCCAGCAGTGAAGCGGGCAGTGGCCTCACAGATACGCAGTATTTT. Protein: CASSEAGSGLTDTQYF. The chain uses TRBV2 and TRBJ2-3; the D is unclear. This CDR3 is built from 16 residues. Germline loops: CDR1 SNHLY, CDR2 FYNNEI. Trimming left V 0 bases short and J 2 bases short, with 12 bases between.

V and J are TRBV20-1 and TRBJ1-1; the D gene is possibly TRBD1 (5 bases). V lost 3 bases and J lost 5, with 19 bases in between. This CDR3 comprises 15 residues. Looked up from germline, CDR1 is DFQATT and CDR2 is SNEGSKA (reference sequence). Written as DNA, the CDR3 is TGCAGTGCTAGTTCACCGGGACGGCAAGATACTGAAGCTTTCTTT. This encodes CSASSPGRQDTEAFF.

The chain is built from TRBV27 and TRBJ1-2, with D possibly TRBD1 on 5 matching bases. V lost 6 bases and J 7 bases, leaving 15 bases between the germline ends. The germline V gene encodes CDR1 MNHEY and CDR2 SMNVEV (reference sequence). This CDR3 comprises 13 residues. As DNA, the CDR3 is TGTGCCAGCAGCGATCGGGGCTTCATTGGCTACACCTTC. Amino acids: CASSDRGFIGYTF.

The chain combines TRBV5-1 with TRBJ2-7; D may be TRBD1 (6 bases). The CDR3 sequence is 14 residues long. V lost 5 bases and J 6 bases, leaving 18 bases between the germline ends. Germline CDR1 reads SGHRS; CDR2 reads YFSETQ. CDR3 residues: CASSTFGQPTEQYF. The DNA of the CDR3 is TGCGCCAGCAGTACCTTCGGACAGCCGACCGAGCAGTACTTC.

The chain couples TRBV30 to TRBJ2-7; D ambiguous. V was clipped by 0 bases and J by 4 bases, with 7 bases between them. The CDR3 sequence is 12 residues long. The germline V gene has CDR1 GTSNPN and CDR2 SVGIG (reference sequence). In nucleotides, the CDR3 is TGTGCCTGGAGTGTACGGGCGTACGAGCAGTACTTC. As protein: CAWSVRAYEQYF. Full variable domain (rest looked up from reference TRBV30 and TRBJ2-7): SQTIHQWPATLVQPVGSPLSLECTVEGTSNPNLYWYRQAAGRGLQLLFYSVGIGQISSEVPQNLSASRPQDRQFILSSKKLLLSDSGFYLCAWSVRAYEQYFGPGTRLTVT.

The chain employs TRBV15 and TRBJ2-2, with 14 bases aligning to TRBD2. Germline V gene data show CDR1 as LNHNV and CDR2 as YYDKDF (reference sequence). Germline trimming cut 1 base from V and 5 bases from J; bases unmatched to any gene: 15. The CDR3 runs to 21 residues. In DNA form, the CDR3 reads TGTGCCACCAGCAGAGCCCTTCCCCTGGGACTAGCGGGAGTGGGAACCGGGGAGCTGTTTTTT. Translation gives CATSRALPLGLAGVGTGELFF.

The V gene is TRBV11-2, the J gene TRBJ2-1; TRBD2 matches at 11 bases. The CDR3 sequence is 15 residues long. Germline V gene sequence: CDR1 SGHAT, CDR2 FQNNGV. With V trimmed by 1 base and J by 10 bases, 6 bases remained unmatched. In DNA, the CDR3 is TGTGCCAGCAGCTTAGGGGGACTAGCGGCGAGGGAGCAGTTCTTC. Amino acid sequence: CASSLGGLAAREQFF.

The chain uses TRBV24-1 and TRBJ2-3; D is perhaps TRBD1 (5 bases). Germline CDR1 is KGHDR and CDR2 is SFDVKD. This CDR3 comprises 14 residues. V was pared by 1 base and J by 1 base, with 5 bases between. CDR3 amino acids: CATSDLGGTDTQYF. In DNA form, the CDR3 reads TGTGCCACCAGTGATTTAGGGGGCACAGATACGCAGTATTTT.